These 27 T cell receptor beta chains originate from one sample sequenced in a study of blood T cell repertoires in COVID-19. Only in-frame clones appear in the TCRdb table, and some are missing; sequencing was by immunoSEQ multiplex PCR. The data show 90,000 to 130,000 clones, 88% seen once. Material: peripheral blood. These receptors were taken from a human donor in a cohort sampled during active COVID-19.

Only one count was recorded for this clone. The J gene is TRBJ2-5, the V gene TRBV5-5; D is possibly TRBD1 (6 bases). V lost 2 bases and J 3 bases, leaving 14 bases between the germline ends. Germline-derived CDR1 and CDR2 are SGHKS and YYEKEE (reference sequence). The CDR3 length is 15 residues. For the CDR3, the DNA is TGTGCCAGCAGCTTCCAGACAGGAGCGGAAGAGACCCAGTACTTC. Its protein product is CASSFQTGAEETQYF.

J is TRBJ2-2 and V is TRBV29-1, with D tentatively TRBD2 (5 bases). This CDR3 is built from 14 residues. V shed 2 bases and J shed 0 bases, with 7 bases lying between them. The germline V gene has CDR1 SQVTM and CDR2 ANQGSEA. The CDR3 loop is CSVESGTNTGELFF. The CDR3 DNA reads as TGCAGCGTTGAAAGCGGCACGAACACCGGGGAGCTGTTTTTT.

The rearrangement links TRBV28 to TRBJ2-1; 9 positions agree with TRBD2. J was trimmed by 4 bases and V by 2 bases; bases with no gene match: 3. The CDR3 is made up of 15 amino acids. CDR1 is MDHEN, CDR2 SYDVKM, per germline. CDR3 amino acids: CASSLTAGGYNEQFF. DNA for the CDR3: TGTGCCAGCAGTTTAACAGCGGGAGGATACAATGAGCAGTTCTTC.

The chain is built from TRBV5-6 and TRBJ2-1, with 9 bases fitting TRBD1. Germline V gene sequence: CDR1 SGHDT, CDR2 YYEEEE. The CDR3 is 15 amino acids. V lost 4 bases to trimming and J lost 5 bases; unmatched junction nucleotides: 7. CDR3 in amino acids: CASSRGDREHNEQFF. In DNA, the CDR3 is TGTGCCAGCAGCCGCGGGGACAGGGAGCACAATGAGCAGTTCTTC. Using reference TRBV5-6 and TRBJ2-1 for the parts outside the CDR3, the full variable domain is DAGVTQSPTHLIKTRGQQVTLRCSPKSGHDTVSWYQQALGQGPQFIFQYYEEEERQRGNFPDRFSGHQFPNYSSELNVNALLLGDSALYLCASSRGDREHNEQFFGPGTRLTVL.

V is TRBV5-1 and J is TRBJ1-1; 7 bases align to TRBD1. Germline V CDR1 and CDR2: SGHRS, YFSETQ. With V trimmed by 2 bases and J by 0 bases, 4 bases remained unmatched. This CDR3 has 15 amino acids. CDR3 in amino acids: CASSFSGTVNTEAFF. In DNA, the CDR3 is TGCGCCAGCAGCTTCTCCGGGACAGTGAACACTGAAGCTTTCTTT.

The genes are TRBV6-6 and TRBJ2-3; the match to TRBD1 covers 7 bases. The V and J ends lost 5 bases and 6 bases, in that order; junction bases with no gene match: 5. The germline gives CDR1 MNHNY, CDR2 SVGAGI (reference sequence). This CDR3 spans 13 amino acids. The chain's CDR3 is CASSPRRGDTQYF. In DNA form, the CDR3 reads TGTGCCAGCAGTCCCCGCAGGGGGGATACGCAGTATTTT.

CDR3 nucleotides: TGTGCTAGTGGTTTGGAACAGGGTCAGCCCCAGCATTTT. This codes for CASGLEQGQPQHF. The chain uses TRBV12-5 and TRBJ1-5, with D possibly matching TRBD1 (6 bases). This CDR3 comprises 13 residues. Germline V gene data show CDR1 as LGHNT and CDR2 as FRNRAP. Trimming stripped 1 base from V and 6 bases from J, with 7 bases between.

The chain recombines TRBV2 with TRBJ1-1; D is perhaps TRBD1 (5 bases). V was cut by 3 bases and J by 5 bases, with 13 bases left in between. The CDR3 sequence is 14 residues long. Germline CDR1 SNHLY, CDR2 FYNNEI. In DNA, the CDR3 is TGTGCCAGCAGTGACGCAGACAGACGGACTGAAGCTTTCTTT. Protein sequence: CASSDADRRTEAFF.

This chain uses TRBV11-2 with TRBJ2-1; unclear D gene. From germline, CDR1 is SGHAT and CDR2 FQNNGV. The CDR3 contains 11 residues. Deletions cut 3 bases from V and 13 bases from J, with 10 bases between. CDR3 region: CASSFAAEQFF. CDR3 coding DNA: TGTGCCAGCAGCTTCGCCGCGGAACAGTTCTTC.

In DNA form, the CDR3 reads TGTGCCAGCAATTTGGGCACGGCCACAGTAAATGAAAAACTGTTTTTT. Its translation is CASNLGTATVNEKLFF. The V call is TRBV2, the J call TRBJ1-4; D remains unclear. Trimming pared 7 bases from V and 5 bases from J, leaving 20 bases between. Germline assignment: CDR1 SNHLY and CDR2 FYNNEI. CDR3 length: 16 amino acids.

The chain employs TRBV6-6 and TRBJ2-3; D perhaps matches TRBD1 (5 bases). Trimming took off 7 bases at V and 1 base at J, with 9 bases between the two ends. CDR1 and CDR2 from the germline V gene are MNHNY and SVGAGI (reference sequence). The CDR3 is 13 amino acids. The CDR3 here is CASIQGGTDTQYF. DNA of the CDR3: TGTGCCAGCATCCAAGGGGGCACAGATACGCAGTATTTT.

V is TRBV19 and J is TRBJ1-1; 11 bases map to TRBD1. This CDR3 region has 15 residues. With V trimmed by 8 bases and J by 5 bases, 10 bases remained unmatched. Per germline, CDR1 LNHDA and CDR2 SQIVND (reference sequence). The CDR3 DNA sequence: TGTGCCAGTTCGGAGGACAGGGGGCTAGAAACTGAAGCTTTCTTT. Its protein product is CASSEDRGLETEAFF.

The chain links TRBV7-8 to TRBJ1-5; the match to TRBD1 covers 7 bases. V trimming: 4 bases; J trimming: 4 bases; junction bases outside the gene matches: 4. Germline CDR1 is SGHVS and CDR2 is FQNEAQ. CDR3 length: 14 residues. CDR3 sequence reads: CASSSHRGNQPQHF. As DNA, the CDR3 is TGTGCCAGCAGCTCCCACAGGGGAAATCAGCCCCAGCATTTT.

V gene TRBV18 combines with J gene TRBJ1-5, with D hard to call. V lost 2 bases and J lost 5, with 10 bases in between. Germline V gene data show CDR1 as KGHSH and CDR2 as LQKENI. The CDR3 is made up of 14 amino acids. The DNA of the CDR3 is TGTGCCAGCTCACCAGATAACAGTCATCAGCCCCAGCATTTT. Translated: CASSPDNSHQPQHF.

Only one count was recorded for this clone. The CDR3 region has the DNA TGTGCCAGTAGTACTGGACTAACCATTCAGTACTTC. Encoded protein: CASSTGLTIQYF. The genes are TRBV19 and TRBJ2-4; maybe TRBD2 (6 bases). The CDR3 spans 12 residues. The V gene's germline CDR1 is LNHDA and CDR2 SQIVND (reference sequence). V was trimmed by 4 bases and J by 9 bases, leaving 10 bases between them.

This sequence joins TRBV6-5 and TRBJ2-3; D is possibly TRBD2 (6 bases). Germline loops: CDR1 MNHEY, CDR2 SVGAGI. The ends were cut back, 0 bases at V and 7 bases at J, with 14 bases in the middle. This CDR3 is 15 amino acids long. Here the CDR3 DNA reads TGTGCCAGCAGTTACTCGAGAATTAGCGGTAATACGCAGTATTTT. It encodes CASSYSRISGNTQYF.

This chain links TRBV5-1 with TRBJ2-3, with unresolved D. The germline V gene encodes CDR1 SGHRS and CDR2 YFSETQ. The length of the CDR3 is 19 residues. Trimming removed 3 bases from V and 6 bases from J, with 29 bases in between. For the CDR3, the DNA is TGCGCCAGCAGCTCCAGTGATGAACCATTACCCACCCGCCTTGATACGCAGTATTTT. Translation: CASSSSDEPLPTRLDTQYF.

The J gene is TRBJ1-1, the V gene TRBV3-1 (or the pseudogene TRBV3-2); 8 bases line up with TRBD1. Germline V lookup: CDR1 LGHDT, CDR2 YNNKEL (reference sequence). J gave up 1 base and V 3 bases, and 4 bases lay outside the gene matches. The CDR3 is made up of 15 amino acids. The chain's CDR3 is CASSHGDRPNTEAFF. The DNA for the CDR3 is TGTGCCAGCAGCCATGGGGACAGGCCGAACACTGAAGCTTTCTTT.

The J gene is TRBJ2-5, the V gene TRBV10-1; 9 nucleotides align to TRBD2. This CDR3 is 14 amino acids long. Trimming at V came to 3 bases and at J to 7 bases, leaving 6 bases not matched to a gene. Germline V CDR1 and CDR2: WNHNN, SYGVQD (reference sequence). CDR3 DNA sequence: TGCGCCAGCAGTGAATCGGCGGGAGGGGCGACCCAGTACTTC. Protein product: CASSESAGGATQYF.

This clone was seen just once. This chain links TRBV19 with TRBJ2-7; TRBD2 matches 12 bases. Germline values: CDR1 LNHDA, CDR2 SQIVND (reference sequence). The J segment lost 3 bases and the V segment lost 5 bases, leaving 5 bases of the junction unmatched. The CDR3 is made up of 15 amino acids. CDR3 bases: TGTGCCAGTAGTGCGACTAGCGGGAGTCTCTACGAGCAGTACTTC. Its protein product is CASSATSGSLYEQYF.

The CDR3 nucleotides are TGTGCCAGTAGTTGGACAGGGGGCGTCTATAATTCACCCCTCCACTTT. Translating it yields CASSWTGGVYNSPLHF. The chain joins TRBV19 to TRBJ1-6, with 11 bases that match TRBD1. The germline gives CDR1 LNHDA, CDR2 SQIVND (reference sequence). This CDR3 is 16 amino acids long. V dropped 5 bases and J dropped 3; count of bases not matched to a gene: 3. The full variable domain, in which reference TRBV19 and TRBJ1-6 provide the parts outside the CDR3, is DGGITQSPKYLFRKEGQNVTLSCEQNLNHDAMYWYRQDPGQGLRLIYYSQIVNDFQKGDIAEGYSVSREKKESFPLTVTSAQKNPTAFYLCASSWTGGVYNSPLHFGNGTRLTVT.

This clone has more than one count but fewer than ten. The sample holds other DNA sequences that translate to the same CDR3. This chain uses TRBV11-3 with TRBJ1-1; D is ambiguous. V lost 1 base, J lost 1 base, and 4 bases lay in between. This CDR3 comprises 13 residues. CDR1 and CDR2 from the germline V gene are SGHNT and YENEEA. In nucleotides, the CDR3 is TGTGCCAGCAGCTTAGGTAGGAACACTGAAGCTTTCTTT. This translates into CASSLGRNTEAFF.

The chain combines TRBV6-5 with TRBJ1-1; TRBD1 aligns across 10 bases. Unmatched junction bases numbered 5, after V lost 7 bases and J lost 6 bases. This CDR3 has 13 residues. Per the germline V gene, CDR1 is MNHEY and CDR2 is SVGAGI. CDR3: CASTPGTGAEAFF. In DNA form, the CDR3 reads TGTGCCAGCACCCCTGGGACAGGGGCTGAAGCTTTCTTT.

This clone was observed a handful of times. The chain is built from TRBV29-1 and TRBJ2-2, with D possibly being TRBD1 (6 bases). The CDR3 has 13 residues. The germline V gene encodes CDR1 SQVTM and CDR2 ANQGSEA. The V and J ends lost 4 bases and 2 bases respectively, with 8 bases between them. CDR3 amino acids: CSVVDSNTGELFF. In DNA form, the CDR3 reads TGCAGCGTTGTGGACAGCAACACCGGGGAGCTGTTTTTT.

The chain employs TRBV18 and TRBJ2-7; 11 bases match TRBD2. Germline V gene data show CDR1 as KGHSH and CDR2 as LQKENI. V trimming: 0 bases; J trimming: 3 bases; junction bases outside the gene matches: 1. The CDR3 spans 15 residues. This CDR3 is CASSPPTSGNYEQYF. CDR3 in DNA: TGTGCCAGCTCACCACCGACTAGCGGGAACTACGAGCAGTACTTC. Combining the CDR3 with reference TRBV18 and TRBJ2-7 gives the whole variable domain NAGVMQNPRHLVRRRGQEARLRCSPMKGHSHVYWYRQLPEEGLKFMVYLQKENIIDESGMPKERFSAEFPKEGPSILRIQQVVRGDSAAYFCASSPPTSGNYEQYFGPGTRLTVT.

DNA for the CDR3: TGCGCCAGCAGGGGACAGGCGAGTTCGGAGACCCAGTACTTC. Translation gives CASRGQASSETQYF. The J gene is TRBJ2-5, the V gene TRBV5-1, with 8 bases aligning to TRBD1. Germline loops: CDR1 SGHRS, CDR2 YFSETQ. The CDR3 spans 14 residues. V was clipped by 5 bases and J by 5 bases; unmatched bases: 8.

V is TRBV4-1 and J is TRBJ2-3; TRBD2 matches 11 bases. Trimming cost V 2 bases and J 0 bases; bases outside gene matches: 4. The germline gives CDR1 MGHRA, CDR2 YSYEKL. This CDR3 comprises 17 residues. CDR3 in amino acids: CASSQTLAGGSTDTQYF. CDR3 nucleotide sequence: TGCGCCAGCAGCCAAACATTAGCGGGAGGGAGCACAGATACGCAGTATTTT.